The 18 T cell receptor beta chains reported below all come from one sample, sequenced in a study of T cells in Graves' hyperthyroidism and ophthalmopathy. Researchers took RNA transcripts and amplified the TCR beta CDR3 regions from them. TCR CDR3 regions were first amplified by RT-PCR with HTBI primers. TCRdb used MiXCR to reprocess the multiplex PCR reads, holding one entry per CDR3 protein. Of around 610,000 distinct CDR3 sequences in the sample, roughly 15% were seen once. Sequenced sample: blood. All receptors come from a middle-aged woman with Graves' ophthalmopathy.

This clonotype came up many times. The chain joins TRBV5-6 to TRBJ1-1, with D perhaps matching TRBD1 (5 bases). V lost 3 bases and J lost 6, with 12 bases in between. This CDR3 contains 13 residues. Germline CDR1 is SGHDT and CDR2 is YYEEEE. The CDR3 reads CASSSRVAAEAFF. The CDR3 DNA follows: TGTGCCAGCAGCTCCAGGGTTGCGGCTGAAGCTTTCTTT.

This clonotype was seen repeatedly, ten times or more. The chain combines TRBV20-1 with TRBJ2-5, with unresolved D. The CDR3 totals 12 residues. Trimming pared 4 bases from V and 2 bases from J, leaving 8 bases between. Germline CDR1 is DFQATT and CDR2 is SNEGSKA (reference sequence). CDR3 coding DNA: TGCAGTGCTAAAATCCAACAAGAGACCCAGTACTTC. Its protein product is CSAKIQQETQYF.

This clonotype was observed many times. This chain joins TRBV28 and TRBJ2-7; D remains ambiguous. This CDR3 spans 14 amino acids. The V end was cut by 6 bases, the J end by 2 bases, with 14 bases between. CDR1 is MDHEN and CDR2 is SYDVKM in the germline V gene. The CDR3 here is CASSLDGSAYEQYF. DNA of the CDR3: TGTGCCAGCAGCCTCGACGGTTCCGCCTACGAGCAGTACTTC.

The J gene is TRBJ2-7, the V gene TRBV11-1, with 13 bases matching TRBD2. Germline CDR1 and CDR2: SGHAT and FQDESV (reference sequence). With 6 bases clipped from V and 3 bases from J, the junction kept 11 bases outside the gene matches. CDR3 length equals 17 residues. Written as DNA, the CDR3 is TGTGCCAGCAGGTCCACCGGGACTAGCGGGAATTTCTACGAGCAGTACTTC. It yields the protein CASRSTGTSGNFYEQYF.

This clonotype came up many times. J is TRBJ1-5 and V is TRBV6-2 or TRBV6-3; D gene uncertain. This CDR3 contains 15 residues. V was trimmed by 0 bases and J by 3 bases, leaving 9 bases between them. The germline CDR1 and CDR2 sequences are MNHEY and SVGEGT. The CDR3 sequence is CASSYSGSNNQPQHF. CDR3 bases: TGTGCCAGCAGTTACTCAGGCAGCAACAATCAGCCCCAGCATTTT.

As DNA, the CDR3 is TGTGCCAGCAGTTTAGGAGTCGACCCAGAGACCCAGTACTTC. Translated: CASSLGVDPETQYF. The V and J genes are TRBV12-3 or TRBV12-4 and TRBJ2-5; unclear D gene. V gave up 1 base and J gave up 4 bases, with 10 bases separating them. CDR3 length equals 14 residues.

This clonotype was observed many times. This sequence joins TRBV3-1 and TRBJ1-2, with TRBD1 matching over 7 bases. Germline V lookup: CDR1 LGHDT, CDR2 YNNKEL (reference sequence). V lost 4 bases, J lost 0 bases, and 2 bases stayed unmatched. The CDR3 is 14 amino acids. The CDR3 nucleotides read TGTGCCAGCAGCCGGACAGGACCTAACTATGGCTACACCTTC. Translating gives CASSRTGPNYGYTF.

This clonotype was detected ten times or more. The chain is built from TRBV2 and TRBJ2-2, with 9 bases lining up with TRBD2. The CDR3 extends over 15 amino acids. V shed 6 bases, J shed 4 bases, and the junction held 6 bases outside the gene matches. CDR1 SNHLY and CDR2 FYNNEI come from the germline V gene. CDR3 bases: TGTGCCAGCAGGGAGCTAGCGGGACCCACCGGGGAGCTGTTTTTT. Protein: CASRELAGPTGELFF.

This clonotype was seen repeatedly, ten times or more. This chain uses TRBV7-2 with TRBJ2-5; D is possibly TRBD1 or TRBD2 (5 bases each). In germline, CDR1 is SGHTA, CDR2 FQGNSA. The length of the CDR3 is 12 residues. Trimming cost V 6 bases and J 14 bases, with 19 bases left between them. CDR3 residues: CASSFDRDPSYF. In DNA form, the CDR3 reads TGTGCCAGCAGTTTCGACCGGGACCCTTCTTACTTC.

This clonotype was recorded at least ten times. The J gene is TRBJ1-1, the V gene TRBV14; D gene unclear. Germline V gene data show CDR1 as SGHDN and CDR2 as FVKESK. V was clipped by 5 bases and J by 1 base, with 14 bases between them. CDR3 length: 15 amino acids. CDR3 nucleotide sequence: TGTGCCAGCAGCAAAATGTACAGCCAGAACACTGAAGCTTTCTTT. This sequence encodes CASSKMYSQNTEAFF.

This clonotype was observed many times. The V call is TRBV19, the J call TRBJ2-7; either TRBD1 or TRBD2 may fit D (5 bases each). Trimming stripped 4 bases from V and 4 bases from J, with 23 bases between. The CDR3 spans 17 residues. The germline V gene has CDR1 LNHDA and CDR2 SQIVND (reference sequence). The CDR3 nucleotides read TGTGCCAGTAGTACCCGAAGCAGCCCTCGGGACGGTTACGAGCAGTACTTC. Amino acid sequence: CASSTRSSPRDGYEQYF.

This clonotype was detected ten times or more. The chain is built from TRBV2 and TRBJ1-1, with 10 bases that match TRBD1. With 6 bases clipped from V and 4 bases from J, the junction kept 2 bases outside the gene matches. The CDR3 consists of 13 residues. CDR1 and CDR2 from the germline V gene are SNHLY and FYNNEI. CDR3: CASRRDRGTEAFF. The CDR3 nucleotides are TGTGCCAGCAGGAGGGACAGGGGCACTGAAGCTTTCTTT.

This clonotype was seen repeatedly, ten times or more. CDR3 region: CASSLGSGGYGYTF. CDR3 nucleotides: TGTGCCAGCAGCTTAGGAAGCGGTGGCTATGGCTACACCTTC. This sequence joins TRBV7-2 and TRBJ1-2, with D uncertain. Trimming took off 1 base at V and 4 bases at J, with 10 bases between the two ends. The CDR3 covers 14 residues. Germline values: CDR1 SGHTA, CDR2 FQGNSA.

The rearrangement joins TRBV28 to TRBJ2-5; D is perhaps TRBD2 (6 bases). The CDR3 totals 15 residues. Trimming shortened V by 2 bases and J by 2 bases, and 12 bases separated the two germline ends. CDR1 is MDHEN, CDR2 SYDVKM, per germline. The CDR3 DNA reads as TGTGCCAGCAGTTTAAGGGGCGGGATGCAAGAGACCCAGTACTTC. Its protein is CASSLRGGMQETQYF.

This clonotype showed up many times. The chain uses TRBV6-5 and TRBJ2-2; 8 nucleotides align to TRBD1. The CDR3 sequence is 15 residues long. Unmatched junction bases numbered 9, after V lost 8 bases and J lost 4 bases. The V gene's germline CDR1 is MNHEY and CDR2 SVGAGI. The CDR3 is CASRTGGEGTGELFF. The CDR3 coding sequence is TGTGCCAGCCGAACAGGGGGAGAGGGCACCGGGGAGCTGTTTTTT.

This clonotype was counted a few times. V and J are TRBV30 and TRBJ2-5; weak D call: TRBD1 (5 bases). Trimming removed 7 bases at V and 3 bases at J, with 18 bases between. Germline V gene lookup returns CDR1 GTSNPN and CDR2 SVGIG (reference sequence). This CDR3 has 14 residues. The CDR3 DNA is TGTGCCTCACGAGTCTGGGGCGTTAAAGAGACCCAGTACTTC. Protein: CASRVWGVKETQYF.

This clonotype was picked up a small number of times. This rearrangement joins TRBV30 to TRBJ1-5, with 7 bases that match TRBD1. The germline gives CDR1 GTSNPN, CDR2 SVGIG (reference sequence). V lost 4 bases and J lost 0; bases outside the gene matches: 6. CDR3 length: 15 amino acids. This chain's CDR3 is CAWTRDSNSNQPQHF. In DNA, the CDR3 is TGTGCCTGGACCCGGGACAGCAATAGCAATCAGCCCCAGCATTTT.

The rearrangement links TRBV20-1 to TRBJ2-7; D gene uncertain. This CDR3 is 14 amino acids long. Germline V lookup: CDR1 DFQATT, CDR2 SNEGSKA (reference sequence). Trimming stripped 3 bases from V and 2 bases from J, with 14 bases between. The CDR3 coding sequence is TGCAGTGCTAGGGATGGGGATATAACCTACGAGCAGTACTTC. Its translation: CSARDGDITYEQYF.